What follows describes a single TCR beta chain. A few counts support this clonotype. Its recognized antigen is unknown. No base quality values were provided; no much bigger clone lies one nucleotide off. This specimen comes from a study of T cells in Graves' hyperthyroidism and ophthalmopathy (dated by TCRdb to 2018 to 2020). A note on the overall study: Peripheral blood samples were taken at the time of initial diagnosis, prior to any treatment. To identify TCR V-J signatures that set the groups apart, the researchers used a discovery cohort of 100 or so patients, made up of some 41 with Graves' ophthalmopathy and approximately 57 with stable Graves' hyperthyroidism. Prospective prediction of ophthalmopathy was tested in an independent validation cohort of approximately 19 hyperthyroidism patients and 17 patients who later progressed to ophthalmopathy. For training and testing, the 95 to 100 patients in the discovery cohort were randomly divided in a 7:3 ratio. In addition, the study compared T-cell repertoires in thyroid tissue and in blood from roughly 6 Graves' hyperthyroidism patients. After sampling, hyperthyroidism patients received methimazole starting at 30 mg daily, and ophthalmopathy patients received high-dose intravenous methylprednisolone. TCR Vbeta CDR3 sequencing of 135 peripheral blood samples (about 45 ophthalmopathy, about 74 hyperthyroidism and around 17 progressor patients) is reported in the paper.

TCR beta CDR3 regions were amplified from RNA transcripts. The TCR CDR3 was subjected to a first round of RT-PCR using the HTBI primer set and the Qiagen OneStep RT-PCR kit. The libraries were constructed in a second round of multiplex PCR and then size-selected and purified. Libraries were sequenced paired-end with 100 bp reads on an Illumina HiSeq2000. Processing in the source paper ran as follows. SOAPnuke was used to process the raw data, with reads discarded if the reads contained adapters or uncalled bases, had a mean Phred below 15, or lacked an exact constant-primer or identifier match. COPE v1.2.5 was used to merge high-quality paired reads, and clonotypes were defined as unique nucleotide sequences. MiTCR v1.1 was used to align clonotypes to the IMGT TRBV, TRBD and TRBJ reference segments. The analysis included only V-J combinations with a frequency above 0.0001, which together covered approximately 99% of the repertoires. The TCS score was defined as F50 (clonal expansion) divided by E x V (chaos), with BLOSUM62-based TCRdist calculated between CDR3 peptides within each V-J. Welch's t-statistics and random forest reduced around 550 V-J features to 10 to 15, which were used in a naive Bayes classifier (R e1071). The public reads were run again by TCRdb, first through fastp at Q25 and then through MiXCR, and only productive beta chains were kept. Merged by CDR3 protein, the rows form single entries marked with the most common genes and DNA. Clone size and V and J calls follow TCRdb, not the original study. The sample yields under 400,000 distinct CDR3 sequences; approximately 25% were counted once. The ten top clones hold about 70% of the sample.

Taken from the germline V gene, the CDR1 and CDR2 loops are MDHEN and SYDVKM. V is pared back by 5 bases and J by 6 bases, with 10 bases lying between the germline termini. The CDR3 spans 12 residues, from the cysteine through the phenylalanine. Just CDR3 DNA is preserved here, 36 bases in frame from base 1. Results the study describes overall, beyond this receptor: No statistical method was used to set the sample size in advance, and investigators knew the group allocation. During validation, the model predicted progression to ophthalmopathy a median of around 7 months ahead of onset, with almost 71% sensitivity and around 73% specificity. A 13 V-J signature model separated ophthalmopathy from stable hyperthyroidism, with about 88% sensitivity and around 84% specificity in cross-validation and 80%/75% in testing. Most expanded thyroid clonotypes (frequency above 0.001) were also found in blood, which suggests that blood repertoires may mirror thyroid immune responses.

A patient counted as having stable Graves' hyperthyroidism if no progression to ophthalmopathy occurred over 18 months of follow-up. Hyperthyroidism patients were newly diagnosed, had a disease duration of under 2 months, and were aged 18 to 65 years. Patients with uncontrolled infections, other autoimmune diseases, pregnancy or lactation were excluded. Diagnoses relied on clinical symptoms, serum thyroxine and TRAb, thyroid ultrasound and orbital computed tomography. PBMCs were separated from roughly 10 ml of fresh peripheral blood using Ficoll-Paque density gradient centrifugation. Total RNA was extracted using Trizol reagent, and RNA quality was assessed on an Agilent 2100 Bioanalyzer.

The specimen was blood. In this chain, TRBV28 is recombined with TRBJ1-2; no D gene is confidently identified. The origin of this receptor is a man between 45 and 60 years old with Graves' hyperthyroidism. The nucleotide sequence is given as TGTGCCAGCAGTATCCTACACGATGGCTACACCTTC. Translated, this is CASSILHDGYTF.